The clone carrying this T cell receptor (beta chain) showed up just once. The data stem from a study of tumor-infiltrating lymphocytes in oesophageal squamous cell carcinoma. With 3 bases removed from V and 0 bases from J, the gap between germline ends came to 8 bases. CDR1 and CDR2 (germline): SGHTA, FQGNSA. The CDR3 totals 15 residues. TCRdb called the PCR reads again in MiXCR, with one record for every CDR3 protein. Counted here are 19,000 or so distinct CDR3 sequences, around 50% occurring once; the ten biggest clones make up approximately 45%. The sequenced sample consisted of normal esophageal tissue next to the tumor. The receptor comes from a female donor with esophageal squamous cell carcinoma. The gene calls are TRBV7-2 and TRBJ1-4; D not resolved. The CDR3, as DNA: TGTGCCAGCAGCTTCTCCTATTCAACTAATGAAAAACTGTTTTTT. It codes for CASSFSYSTNEKLFF.